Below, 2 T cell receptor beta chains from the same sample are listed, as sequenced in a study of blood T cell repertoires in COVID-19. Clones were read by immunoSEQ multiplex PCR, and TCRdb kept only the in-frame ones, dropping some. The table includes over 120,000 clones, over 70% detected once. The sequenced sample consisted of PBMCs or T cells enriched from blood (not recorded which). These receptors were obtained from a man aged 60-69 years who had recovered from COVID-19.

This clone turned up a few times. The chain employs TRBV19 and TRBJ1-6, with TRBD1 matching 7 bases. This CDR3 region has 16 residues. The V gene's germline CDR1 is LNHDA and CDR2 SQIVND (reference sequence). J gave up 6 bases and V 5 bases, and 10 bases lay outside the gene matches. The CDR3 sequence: CASSPRRDSFNSPLHF. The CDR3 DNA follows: TGTGCCAGTAGTCCCAGACGGGACAGTTTTAATTCACCCCTCCACTTT.

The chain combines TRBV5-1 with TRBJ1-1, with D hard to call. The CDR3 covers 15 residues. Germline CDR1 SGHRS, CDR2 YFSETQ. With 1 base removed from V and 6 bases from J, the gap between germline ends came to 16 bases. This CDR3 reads CASSLMVRRQPEAFF. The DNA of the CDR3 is TGCGCCAGCAGCTTGATGGTGCGGAGGCAGCCTGAAGCTTTCTTT.